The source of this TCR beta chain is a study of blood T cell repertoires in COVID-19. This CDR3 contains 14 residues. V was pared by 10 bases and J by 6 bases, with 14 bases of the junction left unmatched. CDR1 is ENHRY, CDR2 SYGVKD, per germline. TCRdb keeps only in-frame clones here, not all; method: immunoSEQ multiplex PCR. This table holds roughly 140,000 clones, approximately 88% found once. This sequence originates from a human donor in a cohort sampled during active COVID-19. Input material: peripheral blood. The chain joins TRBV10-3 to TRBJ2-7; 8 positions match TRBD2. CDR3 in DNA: TGTGCCACCGAGAGCGGGGGCGTTCGCCGCGAGCAGTACTTC. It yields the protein CATESGGVRREQYF.